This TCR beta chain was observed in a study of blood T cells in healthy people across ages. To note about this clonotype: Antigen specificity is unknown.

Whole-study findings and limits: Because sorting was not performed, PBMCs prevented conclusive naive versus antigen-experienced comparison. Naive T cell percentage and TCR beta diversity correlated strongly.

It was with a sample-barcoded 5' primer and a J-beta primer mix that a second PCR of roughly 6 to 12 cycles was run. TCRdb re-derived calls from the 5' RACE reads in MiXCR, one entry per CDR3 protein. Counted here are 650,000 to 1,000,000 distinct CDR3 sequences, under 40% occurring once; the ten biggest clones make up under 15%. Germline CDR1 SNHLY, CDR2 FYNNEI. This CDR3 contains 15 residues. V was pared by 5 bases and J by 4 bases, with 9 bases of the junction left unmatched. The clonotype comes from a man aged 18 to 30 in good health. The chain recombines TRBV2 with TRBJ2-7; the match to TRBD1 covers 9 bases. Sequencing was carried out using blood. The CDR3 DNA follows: TGTGCCAGCAGTCTGGGAACAGGGGGCGTTTACGAGCAGTACTTC. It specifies CASSLGTGGVYEQYF.